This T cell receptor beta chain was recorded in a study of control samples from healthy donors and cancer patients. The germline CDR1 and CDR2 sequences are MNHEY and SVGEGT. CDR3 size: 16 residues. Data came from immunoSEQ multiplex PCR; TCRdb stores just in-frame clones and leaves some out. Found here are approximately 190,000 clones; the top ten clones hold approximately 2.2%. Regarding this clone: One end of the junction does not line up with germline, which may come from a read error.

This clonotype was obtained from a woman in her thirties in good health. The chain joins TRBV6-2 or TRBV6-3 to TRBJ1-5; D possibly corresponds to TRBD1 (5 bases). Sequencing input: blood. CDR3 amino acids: CASTYSSGISNQPQHF. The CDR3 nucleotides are TGTGCCAGCACTTACTCTTCAGGGATTAGCAATCAGCCCCAGCATTTT.